Detailed here is one T cell receptor (beta chain). This clone turned up a few times. The clone's antigen remains unknown. Per-base qualities were not stored, and no clone one base away is much larger. TCR CDR3 regions were amplified from genomic DNA by multiplex PCR using the deep immunoSEQ assay. Extracted genomic DNA from each cell subset was spread evenly across all wells of several immunoSEQ 96-well plates, with each plate serving as a replicate. For sorted subsets, around 0.2 ug of genomic DNA, equivalent to 25,000 to 35,000 T cell genomes, went into each replicate PCR. Purified libraries were measured with a Qubit 3.0 fluorometer, size-checked on a Bioanalyzer 2100, and measured again with the KAPA Library Quantification kit. Every immunoSEQ 96-well plate was sequenced on a separate single-read 150-cycle Illumina NextSeq 550 flow cell. The study's own analysis went as follows. Because the immunoSEQ output included only junctional sequences and no quality scores, the filtering could not be the same as the filtering used for full-length reads. Sequences were annotated with PyIR, a Python wrapper for IgBLAST v1.9, using IMGT germline references to assign V/J genes and CDR3. Reads with weak V/J assignments (E-value above 1e-6), missing CDR3, stop codons, out-of-frame junctions, or ambiguous translated residues were removed. V3J clonotypes were defined as sequences sharing an identical inferred V gene, J gene, and CDR3 amino acid sequence. The percentage overlap between two repertoires was calculated by dividing the number of shared unique clonotypes by the size of the smaller repertoire. RTK rarefaction, the Chao1 estimator, and Recon v2.1 estimates of unobserved clonotypes were used to assess repertoire richness. OLGA was used to compute generation probabilities for all TCRbeta clonotypes that the gDNA method yielded from a handful of donors. Here the immuneACCESS table is served through TCRdb, limited to in-frame sequences with V and J called. Missing clones are a known gap in these copies; in checked studies unresolved V genes cover under half, and the rest lacks a known reason. That table furnishes V, J and clone size, whereas the DNA furnished D and trimming. In all, the sample holds roughly 1,100,000 clones, and around 75% of those were seen once. The ten largest clones take up approximately 1.5% of the sample.

The sample is drawn from a study of shared clonotypes between healthy human individuals (dated by TCRdb to the early 2020s). Looking at the study overall: A couple of women and three men aged 18 to 49 years were included in the cohort. For each donor, CD4 naive and CD4 memory were each given three plates, CD8 naive was given two plates, and CD8 memory was given one plate. The study deeply sequenced blood TCR repertoires of five healthy adults to estimate repertoire size and the extent of clonotype sharing between individuals. To increase sequencing depth and limit assay-specific biases, TCR repertoire library preparation and sequencing were carried out by different laboratories using diverse techniques. Leukapheresis yielded between about 0.8 and 8.9 billion PBMCs per donor. General study outcomes and caveats: Because the study included only a small number of donors, the genetic and exposure-history diversity represented was limited. Rarefaction of sorted-subset datasets indicated incomplete sequencing despite the large sequencing depth. Larger estimated clonotype richness was generally found for naive subsets than for memory subsets. Only blood was sampled, and tissue TCR repertoires likely differ from those in blood. Across four donors, approximately 5% of naive CD4, approximately 4% of naive CD8, roughly 2.3% of memory CD4, and roughly 0.4% of memory CD8 clonotypes were shared. Higher generation probabilities were observed for clonotypes shared by all four sorted-subset donors than for non-shared clonotypes. Pairwise subsampling led to the expectation that sequencing depth would affect the degree of clonotype sharing among donors.

V is reduced by 7 bases and J by 1 base, leaving a spacing of 21 bases between them. From its cysteine to its phenylalanine, the CDR3 spans 17 amino acids. This entry keeps only the CDR3 DNA: 51 bases, framed from base 1. CDR1 and CDR2 were assigned from the germline V gene as SNHLY and FYNNEI. Donors were healthy HIV-negative adults with no recently reported acute infections or vaccinations. Every donor was a Caucasian adult living in Nashville, Tennessee, USA. CD4+ T cells were enriched by magnetic negative selection, after which naive cells were positively selected on CD45RA and the negative fraction was taken as the memory subset. Blood was collected by leukapheresis, and PBMCs were isolated by Ficoll-Histopaque density gradient centrifugation and then cryopreserved in liquid nitrogen vapor phase. Analytical flow cytometry was used to check the purity and quantity of each magnetically sorted T cell population. Genomic DNA was isolated from each sorted fraction and quantified by UV absorbance on a Nanodrop 2000c.

The chain is assembled from TRBV2 and TRBJ2-3; the D gene is not confidently resolved. The sequenced sample was memory CD4+ T cells sorted from blood. In light of the paper, this sample's cell subset or site label describes: CD45RA-negative fraction. This sequence originates from a man aged 18 to 35 in good health. The nucleotide sequence is given as TGTGCCAGCAATCGTCCCGTTTACCTTCGAGGCACAGATACGCAGTATTTT. It encodes CASNRPVYLRGTDTQYF. Beyond the CDR3, the reference TRBV2 and TRBJ2-3 genes provide the residues; the full variable domain reads: EPEVTQTPSHQVTQMGQEVILRCVPISNHLYFYWYRQILGQKVEFLVSFYNNEISEKSEIFDDQFSVERPDGSNFTLKIRSTKLEDSAMYFCASNRPVYLRGTDTQYFGPGTRLTVL.